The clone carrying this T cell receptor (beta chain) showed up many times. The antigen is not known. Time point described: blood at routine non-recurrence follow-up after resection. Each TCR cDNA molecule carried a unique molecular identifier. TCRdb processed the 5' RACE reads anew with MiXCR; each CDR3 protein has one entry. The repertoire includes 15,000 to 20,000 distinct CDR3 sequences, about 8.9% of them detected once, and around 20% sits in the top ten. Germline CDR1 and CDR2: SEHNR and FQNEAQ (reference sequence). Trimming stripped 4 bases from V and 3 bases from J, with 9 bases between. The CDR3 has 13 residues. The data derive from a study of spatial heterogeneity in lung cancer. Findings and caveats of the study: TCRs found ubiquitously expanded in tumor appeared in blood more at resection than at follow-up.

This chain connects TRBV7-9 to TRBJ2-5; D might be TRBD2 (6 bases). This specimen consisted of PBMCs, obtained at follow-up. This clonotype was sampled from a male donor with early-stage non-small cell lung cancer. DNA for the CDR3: TGTGCCAGCAGCTGGCGGGGAAAAGAGACCCAGTACTTC. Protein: CASSWRGKETQYF. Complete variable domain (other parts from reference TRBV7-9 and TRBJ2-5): DTGVSQNPRHKITKRGQNVTFRCDPISEHNRLYWYRQTLGQGPEFLTYFQNEAQLEKSRLLSDRFSAERPKGSFSTLEIQRTEQGDSAMYLCASSWRGKETQYFGPGTRLLVL.